The text below deals with one TCR beta chain. Its antigen is as yet unknown. This same CDR3 is encoded by further DNA sequences in the sample. This record belongs to a study of OX40 agonist ivuxolimab in advanced cancers. Study at large: A diagnosis of hepatocellular carcinoma, melanoma, renal cell or head and neck cancer was present in dose-escalation patients. Prior anti-PD-1, anti-PD-L1 or anti-CTLA-4 therapy was allowed; 40% had some.

Libraries were prepared by immunoSEQ multiplex PCR; TCRdb keeps only in-frame clonotypes and omits some of them. The table includes about 83,000 clones, about 81% detected once. Study-level points and caveats: The mean number of expanded clones was higher in CD8+ T cells than in CD4+. Some of the lowest clonal expansion was seen in partial responders at 0.1-3.0 mg/kg.

Germline V gives CDR1 MGHDK, CDR2 SYGVNS. This CDR3 is 17 amino acids long. Trimming at V came to 8 bases and at J to 6 bases, leaving 21 bases not matched to a gene. The sequencing here drew on CD4+ or CD8+ T cells sorted from blood, taken in a trial of the OX40 agonist ivuxolimab. The sequence was obtained from an adult with an advanced solid tumor such as melanoma, head and neck, liver or kidney cancer. The gene calls are TRBV25-1 and TRBJ1-2; TRBD1 matches 7 bases. The CDR3 protein is CASGRDRGRVLHNGYTF. The DNA of the CDR3 is TGTGCCAGCGGCCGGGATAGGGGGCGGGTGCTGCATAATGGCTACACCTTC.